Listed here are 24 T cell receptor beta chains from one sample, sequenced in a study of cytomegalovirus exposure and HLA in healthy donors. In the PCR, 60 Vbeta and 13 Jbeta primers were used. Sequenced by immunoSEQ multiplex PCR; TCRdb stores in-frame clones only, minus some. The repertoire holds more than 100,000 clones, with over 65% as singletons. Sequencing input: PBMCs. The receptor set was obtained from a female donor in good health and CMV-seropositive.

The V gene is TRBV15, the J gene TRBJ2-2, with 11 nucleotides matching TRBD2. Germline CDR1 and CDR2: LNHNV and YYDKDF (reference sequence). This CDR3 is 19 amino acids long. V shed 8 bases and J 0 bases; nucleotides not matched to a gene: 14. CDR3 amino acids: CATQPRLAGGLANTGELFF. Written as DNA, the CDR3 is TGTGCCACCCAACCTCGGCTAGCGGGGGGTCTCGCGAACACCGGGGAGCTGTTTTTT.

J is TRBJ2-1 and V is TRBV7-2; TRBD2 aligns across 10 bases. V was pared by 5 bases and J by 5 bases, with 12 bases of the junction left unmatched. The CDR3 is made up of 17 amino acids. Germline V CDR1 and CDR2: SGHTA, FQGNSA. The CDR3 sequence: CASSRLGLAGVNNEQFF. The CDR3 nucleotides read TGTGCCAGCAGCCGGCTGGGTCTAGCGGGAGTCAACAATGAGCAGTTCTTC.

This rearrangement joins TRBV4-2 to TRBJ2-7, with TRBD2 matching 12 bases. J lost 0 bases, V lost 3 bases, and 12 bases had no gene match. This CDR3 contains 19 residues. CDR1 and CDR2 from the germline V gene are LGHNA and YNFKEQ. CDR3 in amino acids: CASSQGLAGLRFSSYEQYF. DNA for the CDR3: TGTGCCAGCAGCCAGGGACTAGCGGGCTTGAGATTTAGCTCCTACGAGCAGTACTTC.

V gene TRBV10-1 combines with J gene TRBJ2-7; D perhaps matches TRBD1 (6 bases). The germline V gene encodes CDR1 WNHNN and CDR2 SYGVQD (reference sequence). The germline V and J ends were trimmed by 3 bases and 3 bases, with 9 bases remaining between them. This CDR3 contains 13 residues. CDR3 nucleotides: TGCGCCAGCAGTGACGGCAGGGGCTACGAGCAGTACTTC. Translation gives CASSDGRGYEQYF.

This chain links TRBV18 with TRBJ1-3; 9 bases are shared with TRBD1. Germline V gene sequence: CDR1 KGHSH, CDR2 LQKENI. The CDR3 is 15 amino acids. Germline trimming cut 6 bases from V and 4 bases from J; bases unmatched to any gene: 7. CDR3 loop: CASSGGTGRGNTIYF. In DNA, the CDR3 is TGTGCCAGCTCCGGCGGGACAGGGCGCGGAAACACCATATATTTT.

This clone occurred a few times. The rearrangement links TRBV4-1 to TRBJ1-2; D gene unclear. This CDR3 has 14 residues. Germline CDR1 reads MGHRA; CDR2 reads YSYEKL. Trimming took off 1 base at V and 4 bases at J, with 10 bases between the two ends. CDR3 in amino acids: CASSQGGQRYGYTF. The CDR3 DNA follows: TGCGCCAGCAGCCAAGGAGGGCAGCGCTATGGCTACACCTTC.

This clone showed up just once. The J gene is TRBJ2-7, the V gene TRBV2, with a tentative D call TRBD1 (7 bases). The germline V gene encodes CDR1 SNHLY and CDR2 FYNNEI. This CDR3 comprises 14 residues. V was pared by 2 bases and J by 3 bases, with 11 bases between. CDR3 nucleotide sequence: TGTGCCAGCAGTGAACAGGGGGGAGTCTACGAGCAGTACTTC. Protein sequence: CASSEQGGVYEQYF.

The rearrangement joins TRBV9 to TRBJ2-3; D is perhaps TRBD1 (5 bases). Trimming cost V 6 bases and J 3 bases, with 14 bases left between them. This CDR3 is 14 amino acids long. Germline V CDR1 and CDR2: SGDLS, YYNGEE. In nucleotides, the CDR3 is TGTGCCAGCACCGCAGGGCCTCGAACAGATACGCAGTATTTT. Residues: CASTAGPRTDTQYF.

The chain uses TRBV29-1 and TRBJ1-1; 7 nucleotides line up with TRBD1. The CDR3 consists of 14 residues. Germline V gives CDR1 SQVTM, CDR2 ANQGSEA. V lost 6 bases and J lost 5; bases outside the gene matches: 12. In DNA form, the CDR3 reads TGCAGCGTCGTCCAGAGGGGGCGCAGAACTGAAGCTTTCTTT. Amino acids: CSVVQRGRRTEAFF.

The rearrangement uses TRBV27 and TRBJ1-1, with TRBD1 matching 8 bases. The CDR3 spans 14 residues. Per the germline V gene, CDR1 is MNHEY and CDR2 is SMNVEV (reference sequence). J was trimmed by 1 base and V by 7 bases; bases with no gene match: 5. The CDR3 coding sequence is TGTGCCAGCATCCGAGACAGGGGGAACACTGAAGCTTTCTTT. Its translation is CASIRDRGNTEAFF.

The rearrangement uses TRBV2 and TRBJ1-5; D remains unclear. The CDR3 has 14 residues. In germline, CDR1 is SNHLY, CDR2 FYNNEI. V was clipped by 9 bases and J by 7 bases, with 19 bases between them. The CDR3 region is CASRGLKVVQPQHF. The CDR3 DNA follows: TGTGCCAGTAGAGGGTTGAAGGTAGTCCAGCCCCAGCATTTT. Supplemented by reference TRBV2 and TRBJ1-5, the full variable domain reads EPEVTQTPSHQVTQMGQEVILRCVPISNHLYFYWYRQILGQKVEFLVSFYNNEISEKSEIFDDQFSVERPDGSNFTLKIRSTKLEDSAMYFCASRGLKVVQPQHFGDGTRLSIL.

The J gene is TRBJ2-1, the V gene TRBV4-1; 8 bases line up with TRBD2. From germline, CDR1 is MGHRA and CDR2 YSYEKL. V lost 5 bases and J lost 3; bases outside the gene matches: 9. The CDR3 covers 16 residues. Here the CDR3 reads CASSSAGRAGYNEQFF. The CDR3 DNA reads TGCGCCAGCAGCTCTGCCGGGAGGGCCGGCTACAATGAGCAGTTCTTC.

In this sample, this clone turned up a few times. The CDR3 region is CASKSIGRPHTEAFF. The DNA of the CDR3 is TGTGCCAGCAAGTCAATAGGGAGGCCTCACACTGAAGCTTTCTTT. This chain uses TRBV21-1 with TRBJ1-1. TRBV21-1 is marked as a pseudogene. The CDR3 extends over 15 amino acids.

In its sample, this clone was seen a few times. In DNA form, the CDR3 reads TGCGCCAGCACAGGGCTAGCGGGAGAAGATACGCAGTATTTT. This gives the protein CASTGLAGEDTQYF. The chain combines TRBV5-1 with TRBJ2-3, with TRBD2 matching over 10 bases. V shed 6 bases, J shed 5 bases, and the junction held 6 bases outside the gene matches. The CDR3 totals 14 residues. The germline V gene encodes CDR1 SGHRS and CDR2 YFSETQ.

Comment on this clone: Compared with germline, one end of the junction differs, possibly owing to a read error. The rearrangement links TRBV25-1 to TRBJ1-2; D is undetermined. The CDR3 sequence is 16 residues long. The germline gives CDR1 MGHDK, CDR2 SYGVNS. The CDR3 spells CASSAPGVQEDYGYPF. The CDR3 region has the DNA TGTGCCAGCAGTGCCCCGGGAGTCCAGGAAGACTATGGCTACCCCTTC.

This chain joins TRBV4-1 and TRBJ2-7; D is perhaps TRBD2 (6 bases). The CDR3 extends over 13 amino acids. Trimming pared 4 bases from V and 3 bases from J, leaving 10 bases between. CDR1 and CDR2 (germline): MGHRA, YSYEKL. CDR3 sequence reads: CASSPKAGYEQYF. The CDR3, as DNA: TGCGCCAGCAGCCCGAAAGCGGGCTACGAGCAGTACTTC.

The gene calls are TRBV19 and TRBJ1-5, with 7 nucleotides matching TRBD1. The ends lost 7 bases at V and 5 bases at J; junction bases unmatched: 8. Germline V gene data show CDR1 as LNHDA and CDR2 as SQIVND (reference sequence). The CDR3 spans 14 residues. The CDR3 DNA sequence: TGTGCCAGTAACCGGGGACAGTCGGATCAGCCCCAGCATTTT. It yields the protein CASNRGQSDQPQHF.

This clone occurred a few times. The genes are TRBV30 and TRBJ1-6; D may be TRBD1 (5 bases). Germline values: CDR1 GTSNPN, CDR2 SVGIG (reference sequence). The V end lost 1 base, the J end lost 10 bases, and 11 bases lay between the germline ends. This CDR3 region has 13 residues. In nucleotides, the CDR3 is TGTGCCTGGAGTGGAGACAGTCCCTCACCCCTCCACTTT. Amino acid sequence: CAWSGDSPSPLHF.

This clone has a single count. The chain carries TRBV7-4 and TRBJ1-4, with D perhaps matching TRBD1 (5 bases). The CDR3 length is 19 residues. Germline V gene lookup returns CDR1 SGHVT and CDR2 SQSDAQ. The V and J ends lost 6 bases and 8 bases respectively, with 31 bases between them. CDR3 DNA: TGTGCCAGCAGGCGTACCCCCGGCGGGACGGGCCAGTTGGGGGAAAAACTGTTTTTT. The encoded protein is CASRRTPGGTGQLGEKLFF.

This chain connects TRBV6-1 to TRBJ2-1; 8 nucleotides match TRBD2. Germline values: CDR1 MNHNS, CDR2 SASEGT. The CDR3 extends over 15 amino acids. Trimming took 8 bases from V and 3 from J; bases not matched to a gene: 9. Here the CDR3 DNA reads TGTGCCAGCTTCCTGGCGGGGGGATTCTACAATGAGCAGTTCTTC. It codes for CASFLAGGFYNEQFF.

J is TRBJ2-5 and V is TRBV4-1; tentatively, D is TRBD2 (5 bases). CDR1 is MGHRA and CDR2 is YSYEKL in the germline V gene. The V and J ends lost 1 base and 5 bases respectively, with 14 bases between them. The CDR3 loop spans 15 amino acids. CDR3 sequence reads: CASSQVGLGGETQYF. For the CDR3, the DNA is TGCGCCAGCAGCCAAGTCGGACTCGGCGGGGAGACCCAGTACTTC.

The J gene is TRBJ2-5, the V gene TRBV29-1; TRBD1 is a possible D gene (6 bases). The CDR3 length is 15 residues. Between the trimmed V and J ends, which lost 6 bases and 5 bases, there was a span of 22 bases. CDR1 is SQVTM and CDR2 is ANQGSEA in the germline V gene. The CDR3: CSVAGNREFGETQYF. The CDR3 DNA reads TGCAGCGTCGCCGGTAACAGGGAGTTCGGTGAGACCCAGTACTTC.

The rearrangement joins TRBV12-5 to TRBJ1-3, with D uncertain. The germline V and J ends were trimmed by 5 bases and 8 bases, with 7 bases remaining between them. The CDR3 loop spans 11 amino acids. Germline CDR1 is LGHNT and CDR2 is FRNRAP. CDR3 protein: CASGQRDTIYF. The DNA for the CDR3 is TGTGCTAGTGGTCAGCGGGACACCATATATTTT.

CDR3 sequence reads: CASSPGQWRGWGANVLTF. Written as DNA, the CDR3 is TGTGCCAGCAGCCCTGGACAATGGAGGGGCTGGGGGGCCAACGTCCTGACTTTC. The chain links TRBV12-1 to TRBJ2-6; the table's D call, TRBD2, has no DNA check behind it. TRBV12-1 has pseudogene status. The CDR3 is made up of 18 amino acids.